Below are 17 T cell receptor beta chains sequenced from a single sample in a study of T cell changes during pregnancy in multiple sclerosis. Generated by immunoSEQ multiplex PCR, the TCRdb table keeps only in-frame clones and is missing some. Here the sample spans approximately 100,000 clones, over 85% being singletons. Sequenced here: peripheral blood, sampled in the second trimester of pregnancy. The receptors stem from a female donor with multiple sclerosis, enrolled in a pregnancy study.

V gene TRBV19 combines with J gene TRBJ2-3; 12 bases align to TRBD2. The CDR3 has 19 amino acids. CDR1 is LNHDA and CDR2 is SQIVND in the germline V gene (reference sequence). The trim removed 5 bases at V and 0 bases at J, leaving 12 bases unmatched. Written as DNA, the CDR3 is TGTGCCAGTAGTGTGACTAGCGGGGGACCCTTCTCTAGCACAGATACGCAGTATTTT. It yields the protein CASSVTSGGPFSSTDTQYF.

This clone came up once. V is TRBV29-1 and J is TRBJ2-5; unclear D gene. The V end was cut by 4 bases, the J end by 3 bases, with 9 bases between. The CDR3 length is 12 residues. Germline values: CDR1 SQVTM, CDR2 ANQGSEA. The CDR3 coding sequence is TGCAGCGTTGGTGCTCAGGAAGAGACCCAGTACTTC. Translating gives CSVGAQEETQYF. Variable domain in full (rest from reference TRBV29-1 and TRBJ2-5): SAVISQKPSRDICQRGTSLTIQCQVDSQVTMMFWYRQQPGQSLTLIATANQGSEATYESGFVIDKFPISRPNLTFSTLTVSNMSPEDSSIYLCSVGAQEETQYFGPGTRLLVL.

Written as DNA, the CDR3 is TGTGCCAGCAGCATAGGACAGGGAGGTGAGCAGTTCTTC. Translation: CASSIGQGGEQFF. The chain links TRBV7-3 to TRBJ2-1; 8 bases match TRBD1. The CDR3 consists of 13 residues. V lost 5 bases, J lost 9 bases, and 6 bases stayed unmatched. Germline CDR1 SGHTA, CDR2 FQGTGA.

This chain joins TRBV5-1 and TRBJ2-7; 7 bases are shared with TRBD2. From germline, CDR1 is SGHRS and CDR2 YFSETQ. V lost 7 bases and J lost 1; bases outside the gene matches: 11. The CDR3 runs to 15 residues. CDR3 in amino acids: CASGRGDGSSYEQYF. CDR3 bases: TGCGCCAGCGGCCGGGGGGATGGCAGTTCCTACGAGCAGTACTTC.

The gene calls are TRBV4-1 and TRBJ1-1, with a possible D match to TRBD1 (6 bases). There are 16 residues in the CDR3. V dropped 3 bases and J dropped 5 bases, with 19 bases sitting between them. CDR1 and CDR2 (germline): MGHRA, YSYEKL. CDR3 protein: CASSQGPTGLGTEAFF. Written as DNA, the CDR3 is TGCGCCAGCAGCCAGGGCCCCACAGGGTTAGGGACTGAAGCTTTCTTT.

The rearrangement uses TRBV6-5 and TRBJ2-1; tentatively, D is TRBD1 (5 bases). Germline CDR1 reads MNHEY; CDR2 reads SVGAGI. V was trimmed by 6 bases and J by 5 bases, leaving 17 bases between them. The CDR3 covers 15 residues. Here the CDR3 reads CASRARGFPDNEQFF. The CDR3 bases are TGTGCCAGCAGGGCAAGGGGCTTTCCAGACAATGAGCAGTTCTTC.

The CDR3, as DNA: TGTGCTAGTGGTTCCCGGAGGTATGGCTACACCTTC. Translated, it gives CASGSRRYGYTF. This chain connects TRBV12-5 to TRBJ1-2, with D unresolved. The CDR3 is 12 residues long. Germline CDR1 reads LGHNT; CDR2 reads FRNRAP. The ends were cut back, 4 bases at V and 5 bases at J, with 8 bases in the middle.

This chain links TRBV18 with TRBJ2-7, with 7 bases fitting TRBD1. The CDR3 sequence is 13 residues long. Germline V gene data show CDR1 as KGHSH and CDR2 as LQKENI. With 4 bases clipped from V and 6 bases from J, the junction kept 6 bases outside the gene matches. CDR3 DNA sequence: TGTGCCAGCTCACGGGACAGATATATCGAGCAGTACTTC. This encodes CASSRDRYIEQYF.

The gene calls are TRBV5-6 and TRBJ2-6, with 7 bases lining up with TRBD1. The CDR3 consists of 17 residues. Per germline, CDR1 SGHDT and CDR2 YYEEEE. V trimming: 1 base; J trimming: 4 bases; junction bases outside the gene matches: 8. The CDR3 region is CASSLWTGPTGANVLTF. The CDR3 DNA reads as TGTGCCAGCAGCTTGTGGACAGGCCCTACGGGGGCCAACGTCCTGACTTTC.

DNA for the CDR3: TGTGCCAGCAGCTCAAGGACAGGGACGGGCACAGATACGCAGTATTTT. It encodes CASSSRTGTGTDTQYF. This chain uses TRBV9 with TRBJ2-3, with TRBD1 identical over 8 bases. CDR3 size: 16 residues. The junction had 8 bases not matched to a gene; V was cut back by 4 bases and J by 1 base. The germline V gene encodes CDR1 SGDLS and CDR2 YYNGEE.

The chain joins TRBV7-8 to TRBJ2-4; 9 nucleotides line up with TRBD2. The CDR3 has 20 residues. The V gene end was trimmed by 4 bases and the J gene end by 2 bases; junction bases not matched to a gene: 18. Germline V gene lookup returns CDR1 SGHVS and CDR2 FQNEAQ. CDR3: CASSSFRAGGSRSSKNIQYF. CDR3 sequence (DNA): TGTGCCAGCAGCTCGTTCCGAGCGGGAGGCTCAAGGAGTTCCAAAAACATTCAGTACTTC.

The chain combines TRBV5-5 with TRBJ1-6; D gene ambiguous. Deletions cut 3 bases from V and 8 bases from J, with 9 bases between. The CDR3 totals 13 residues. Per germline, CDR1 SGHKS and CDR2 YYEKEE (reference sequence). In DNA form, the CDR3 reads TGTGCCAGCAGCTCGCGATTGGATTCACCCCTCCACTTT. Its protein is CASSSRLDSPLHF. The full variable domain, with the rest looked up from reference TRBV5-5 and TRBJ1-6, is DAGVTQSPTHLIKTRGQQVTLRCSPISGHKSVSWYQQVLGQGPQFIFQYYEKEERGRGNFPDRFSARQFPNYSSELNVNALLLGDSALYLCASSSRLDSPLHFGNGTRLTVT.

The V and J genes are TRBV27 and TRBJ2-5; 7 bases fit TRBD2. CDR3 size: 13 residues. Germline CDR1 is MNHEY and CDR2 is SMNVEV (reference sequence). J was trimmed by 9 bases and V by 2 bases; bases with no gene match: 6. In DNA form, the CDR3 reads TGTGCCAGCAGTTTAGGACTAGGGAGTGCCCAGTACTTC. Translated: CASSLGLGSAQYF.

This sequence joins TRBV6-1 and TRBJ2-7; D is perhaps TRBD1 (6 bases). Trimming took 4 bases from V and 4 from J, leaving 17 bases between them. There are 15 residues in the CDR3. Germline V gene sequence: CDR1 MNHNS, CDR2 SASEGT. In DNA form, the CDR3 reads TGTGCCAGCAGTGTGGGGGCAGGGACCCATTACGAGCAGTACTTC. It is translated as CASSVGAGTHYEQYF.

The chain recombines TRBV19 with TRBJ1-6; D ambiguous. CDR3 length: 12 residues. V was trimmed by 7 bases and J by 4 bases, leaving 5 bases between them. Per the germline V gene, CDR1 is LNHDA and CDR2 is SQIVND (reference sequence). The CDR3 is CASNEYNSPLHF. In nucleotides, the CDR3 is TGTGCCAGTAACGAGTATAATTCACCCCTCCACTTT.

This chain connects TRBV28 to TRBJ1-2; TRBD1 agrees at 10 bases. CDR1 and CDR2 from the germline V gene are MDHEN and SYDVKM. This CDR3 has 13 amino acids. V was clipped by 6 bases and J by 8 bases; unmatched bases: 6. The DNA of the CDR3 is TGTGCCAGCAGGTCCGGGACAGGGGAAGGCTACACCTTC. Residues: CASRSGTGEGYTF.

The V call is TRBV10-2, the J call TRBJ2-1; 11 nucleotides align to TRBD2. The junction had 4 bases not matched to a gene; V was cut back by 3 bases and J by 6 bases. The CDR3 has 15 residues. The germline gives CDR1 WSHSY, CDR2 SAAADI. Here the CDR3 DNA reads TGCGCCAGCAGTGAAATCGGGACTAGCGGCAATGAGCAGTTCTTC. Residues: CASSEIGTSGNEQFF.